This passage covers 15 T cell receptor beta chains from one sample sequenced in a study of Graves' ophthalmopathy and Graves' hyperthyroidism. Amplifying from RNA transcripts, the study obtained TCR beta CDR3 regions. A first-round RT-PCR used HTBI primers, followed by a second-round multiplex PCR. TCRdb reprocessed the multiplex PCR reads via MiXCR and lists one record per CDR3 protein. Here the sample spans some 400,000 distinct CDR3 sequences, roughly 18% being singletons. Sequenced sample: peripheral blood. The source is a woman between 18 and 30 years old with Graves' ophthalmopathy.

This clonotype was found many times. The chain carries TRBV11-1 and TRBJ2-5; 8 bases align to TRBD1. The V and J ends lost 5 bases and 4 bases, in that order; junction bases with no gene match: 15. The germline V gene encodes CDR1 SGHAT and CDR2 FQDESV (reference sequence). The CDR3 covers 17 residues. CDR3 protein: CASSHLPGGRGRETQYF. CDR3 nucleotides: TGTGCCAGCAGCCATCTACCCGGCGGCAGGGGGCGAGAGACCCAGTACTTC.

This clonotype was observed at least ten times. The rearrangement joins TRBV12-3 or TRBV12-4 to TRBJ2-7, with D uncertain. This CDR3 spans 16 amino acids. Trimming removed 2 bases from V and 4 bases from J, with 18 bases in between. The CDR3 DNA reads TGTGCCAGCAGTTTATGGCATAGTGAATCGCTGTACGAGCAGTACTTC. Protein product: CASSLWHSESLYEQYF.

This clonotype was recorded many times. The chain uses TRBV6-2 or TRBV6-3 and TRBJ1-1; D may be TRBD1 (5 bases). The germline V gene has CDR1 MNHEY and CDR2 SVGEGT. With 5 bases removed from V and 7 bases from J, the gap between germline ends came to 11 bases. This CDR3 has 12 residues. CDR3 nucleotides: TGTGCCAGCAGTGACCGTAGGGGTGAAGCTTTCTTT. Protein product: CASSDRRGEAFF.

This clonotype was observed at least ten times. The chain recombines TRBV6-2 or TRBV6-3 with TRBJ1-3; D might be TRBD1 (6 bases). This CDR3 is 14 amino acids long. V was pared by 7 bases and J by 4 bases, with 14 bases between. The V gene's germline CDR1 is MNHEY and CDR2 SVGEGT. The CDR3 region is CASTDRRFGNTIYF. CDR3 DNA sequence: TGTGCCAGCACCGACAGGAGGTTCGGAAACACCATATATTTT.

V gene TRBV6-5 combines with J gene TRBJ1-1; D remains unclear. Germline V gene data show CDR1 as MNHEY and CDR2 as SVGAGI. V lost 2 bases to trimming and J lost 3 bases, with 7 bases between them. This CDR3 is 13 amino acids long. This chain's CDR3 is CASSYAGDTEAFF. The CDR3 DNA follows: TGTGCCAGCAGTTACGCCGGGGACACTGAAGCTTTCTTT.

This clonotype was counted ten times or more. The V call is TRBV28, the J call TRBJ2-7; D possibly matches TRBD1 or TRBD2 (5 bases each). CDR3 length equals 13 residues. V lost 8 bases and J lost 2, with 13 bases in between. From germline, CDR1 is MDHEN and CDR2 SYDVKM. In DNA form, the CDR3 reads TGTGCCAGCGGCAGACGGGGCCCCTACGAGCAGTACTTC. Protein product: CASGRRGPYEQYF.

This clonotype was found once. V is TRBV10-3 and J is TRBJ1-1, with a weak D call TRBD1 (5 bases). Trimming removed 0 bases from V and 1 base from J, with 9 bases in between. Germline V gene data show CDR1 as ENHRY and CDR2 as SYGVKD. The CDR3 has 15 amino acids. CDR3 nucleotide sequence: TGTGCCATCAGTGAGTCAGGCGGGGGGAACACTGAAGCTTTCTTT. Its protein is CAISESGGGNTEAFF.

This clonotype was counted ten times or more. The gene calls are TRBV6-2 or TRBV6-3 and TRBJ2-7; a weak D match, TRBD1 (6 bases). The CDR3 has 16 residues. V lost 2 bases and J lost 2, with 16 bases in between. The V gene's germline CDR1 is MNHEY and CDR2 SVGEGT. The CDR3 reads CASSYGPGARPYEQYF. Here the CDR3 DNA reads TGTGCCAGCAGTTACGGCCCAGGGGCGCGTCCCTACGAGCAGTACTTC.

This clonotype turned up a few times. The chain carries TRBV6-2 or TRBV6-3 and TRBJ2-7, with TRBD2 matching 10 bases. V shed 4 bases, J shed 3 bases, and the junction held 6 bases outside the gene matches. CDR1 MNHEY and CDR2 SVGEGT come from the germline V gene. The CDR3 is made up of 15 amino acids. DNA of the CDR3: TGTGCCAGCAGTTTGGAAGCGGGGGGGCGCTACGAGCAGTACTTC. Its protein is CASSLEAGGRYEQYF.

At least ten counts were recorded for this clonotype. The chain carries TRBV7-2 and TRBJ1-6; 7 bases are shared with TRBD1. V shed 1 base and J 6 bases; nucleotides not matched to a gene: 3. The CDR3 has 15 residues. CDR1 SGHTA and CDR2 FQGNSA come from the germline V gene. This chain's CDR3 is CASSLGGQPNSPLHF. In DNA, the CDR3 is TGTGCCAGCAGCTTAGGGGGACAGCCTAATTCACCCCTCCACTTT.

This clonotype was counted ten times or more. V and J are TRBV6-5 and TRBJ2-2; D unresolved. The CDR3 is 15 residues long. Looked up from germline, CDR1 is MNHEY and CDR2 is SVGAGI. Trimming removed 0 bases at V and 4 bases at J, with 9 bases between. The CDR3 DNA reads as TGTGCCAGCAGTTACTCGACCAGATCCACCGGGGAGCTGTTTTTT. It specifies CASSYSTRSTGELFF.

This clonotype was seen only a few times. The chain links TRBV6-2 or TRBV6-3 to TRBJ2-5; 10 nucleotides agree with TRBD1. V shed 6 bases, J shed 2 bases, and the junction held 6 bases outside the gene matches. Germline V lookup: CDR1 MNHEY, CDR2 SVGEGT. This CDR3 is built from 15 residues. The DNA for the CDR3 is TGTGCCAGCAGATTCGGACAGGGGGTTCAAGAGACCCAGTACTTC. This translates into CASRFGQGVQETQYF.

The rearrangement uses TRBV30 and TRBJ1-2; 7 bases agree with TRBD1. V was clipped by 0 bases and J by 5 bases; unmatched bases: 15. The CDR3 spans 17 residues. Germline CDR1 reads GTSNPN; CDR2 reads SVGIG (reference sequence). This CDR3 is CAWSVSLGGAGEYGYTF. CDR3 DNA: TGTGCCTGGAGTGTGAGTCTAGGGGGCGCGGGAGAATATGGCTACACCTTC.

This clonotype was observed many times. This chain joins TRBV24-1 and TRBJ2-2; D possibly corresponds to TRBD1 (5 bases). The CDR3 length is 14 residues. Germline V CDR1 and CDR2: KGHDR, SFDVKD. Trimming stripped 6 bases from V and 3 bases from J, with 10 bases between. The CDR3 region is CATSFTGDTGELFF. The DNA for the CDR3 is TGTGCCACCAGTTTTACAGGAGACACCGGGGAGCTGTTTTTT.

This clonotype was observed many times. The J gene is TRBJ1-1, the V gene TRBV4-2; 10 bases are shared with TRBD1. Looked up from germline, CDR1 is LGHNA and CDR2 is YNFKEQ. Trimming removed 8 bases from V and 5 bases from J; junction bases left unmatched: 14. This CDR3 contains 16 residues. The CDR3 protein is CASSPSPGQGGTEAFF. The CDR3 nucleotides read TGTGCCAGCTCGCCTAGCCCCGGACAGGGGGGAACTGAAGCTTTCTTT.